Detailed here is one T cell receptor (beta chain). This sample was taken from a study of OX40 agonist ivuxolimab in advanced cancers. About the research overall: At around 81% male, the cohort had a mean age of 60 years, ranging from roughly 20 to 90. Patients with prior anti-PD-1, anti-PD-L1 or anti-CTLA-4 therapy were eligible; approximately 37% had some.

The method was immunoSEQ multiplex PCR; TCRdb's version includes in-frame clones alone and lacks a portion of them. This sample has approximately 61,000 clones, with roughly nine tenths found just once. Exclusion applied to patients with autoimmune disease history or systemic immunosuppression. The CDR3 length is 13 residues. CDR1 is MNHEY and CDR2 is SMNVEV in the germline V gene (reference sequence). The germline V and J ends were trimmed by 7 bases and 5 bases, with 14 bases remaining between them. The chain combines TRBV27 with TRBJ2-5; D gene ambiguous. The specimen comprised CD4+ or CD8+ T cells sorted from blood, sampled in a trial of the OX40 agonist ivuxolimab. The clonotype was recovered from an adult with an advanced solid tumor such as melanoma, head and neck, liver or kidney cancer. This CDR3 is CASKETRLETQYF. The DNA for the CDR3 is TGTGCCAGCAAAGAGACCCGCCTTGAGACCCAGTACTTC.